In its sample, the clone carrying this T cell receptor (beta chain) was seen many times. Its antigen is not identified. Researchers made TCR beta libraries by using iRepertoire HTBI primers and running Arm-PCR on CDR3 regions. TCRdb processed the multiplex PCR reads anew with MiXCR; each CDR3 protein has one entry. The sample consists of about 330,000 distinct CDR3 sequences, 15% to 20% of them appearing once. This specimen comes from a study of regulatory T cells in long-lasting Graves disease. General study points: Repertoires from persistent disease leaned toward TRBV28, TRBJ1-2 and TRBJ2-5.

Sample time point: newly diagnosed GD, antithyroid drugs for less than 3 months. Making the TCR library involved RNA that had been extracted from PBMCs. CDR3 length equals 12 residues. The germline V and J ends were trimmed by 5 bases and 6 bases, with 11 bases remaining between them. CDR1 MNHEY and CDR2 SVGEGT come from the germline V gene. These data were also filed under a second study, of T cells in Graves' hyperthyroidism and ophthalmopathy. In that study: Not enrolled were patients with uncontrolled infection, other autoimmune disease, pregnancy or lactation.

This sequence originates from a woman under 30 with Graves disease. This specimen was peripheral blood mononuclear cells (PBMCs), taken at new diagnosis, from a patient treated with antithyroid drugs. This chain connects TRBV6-2 or TRBV6-3 to TRBJ2-7; D remains ambiguous. The CDR3 sequence: CASSEPPTEQYF. CDR3 sequence (DNA): TGTGCCAGCAGTGAACCCCCTACCGAGCAGTACTTC.